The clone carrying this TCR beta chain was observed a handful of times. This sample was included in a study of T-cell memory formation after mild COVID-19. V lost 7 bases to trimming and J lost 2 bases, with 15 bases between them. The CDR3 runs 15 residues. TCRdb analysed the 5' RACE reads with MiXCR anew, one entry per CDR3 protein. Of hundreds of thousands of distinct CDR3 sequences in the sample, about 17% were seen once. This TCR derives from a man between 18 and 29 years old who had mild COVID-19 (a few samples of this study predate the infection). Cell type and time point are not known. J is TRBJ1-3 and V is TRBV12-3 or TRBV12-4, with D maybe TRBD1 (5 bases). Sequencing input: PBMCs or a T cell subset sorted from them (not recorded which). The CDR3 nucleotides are TGTGCCAGCAATAGCTCGCCAGGGACTGGAAACACCATATATTTT. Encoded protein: CASNSSPGTGNTIYF.